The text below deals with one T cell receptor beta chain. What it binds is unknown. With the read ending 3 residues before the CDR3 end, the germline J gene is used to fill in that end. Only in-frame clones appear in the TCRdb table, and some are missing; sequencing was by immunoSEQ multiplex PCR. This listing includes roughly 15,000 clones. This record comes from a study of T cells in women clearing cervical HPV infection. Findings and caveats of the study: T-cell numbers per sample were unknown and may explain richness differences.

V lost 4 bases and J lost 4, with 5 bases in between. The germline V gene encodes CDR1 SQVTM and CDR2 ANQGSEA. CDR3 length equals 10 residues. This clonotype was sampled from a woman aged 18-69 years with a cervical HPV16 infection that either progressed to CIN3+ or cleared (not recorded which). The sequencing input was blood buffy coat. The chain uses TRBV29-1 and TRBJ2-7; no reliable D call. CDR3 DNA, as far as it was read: TGCAGCGTTGTCGGGTACGAG. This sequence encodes CSVVGYE. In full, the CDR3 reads CSVVGYEQYF.